This TCR beta chain is drawn from a study of cytomegalovirus exposure and HLA in healthy donors. This CDR3 is built from 14 residues. V dropped 4 bases and J dropped 6 bases, with 13 bases sitting between them. Germline CDR1 and CDR2: SGHVS and FQNEAQ. For this clone: Its antigen is as yet unknown.

The PCR ran on 60 Vbeta and 13 Jbeta primers. Measured with immunoSEQ multiplex PCR; TCRdb has only the in-frame clones, and not every one. Of about 240,000 clones detected, around 81% appear once; the ten largest clones hold 8%. Whole-study results and caveats: It is likely that the observed cluster of highly shared sequence variants was a sequencing artifact.

The TCR was taken from a woman aged 55 to 70 in good health and CMV-seropositive. Sequenced input: PBMCs. The V and J genes are TRBV7-8 and TRBJ2-1; the D gene is possibly TRBD2 (5 bases). The CDR3 sequence: CASSSGSVPNEQFF. The CDR3 DNA is TGTGCCAGCAGCTCGGGGTCCGTACCCAATGAGCAGTTCTTC.